Described below is a single TCR beta chain sequence and its context. Its specificity is unknown. Over 18 months, lack of ophthalmopathy progression marked Graves' hyperthyroidism as stable. Newly diagnosed patients aged 18 to 65 had hyperthyroidism of under 2 months' duration. The data belong to a study of T cells in Graves' hyperthyroidism and ophthalmopathy. Study observations and caveats: A model using 13 V-J features told ophthalmopathy apart from stable hyperthyroidism. Blood also showed most of the thyroid clonotypes that were expanded above 0.001.

Germline CDR1 and CDR2: SGHRS and YFSETQ. This CDR3 spans 17 amino acids. With V trimmed by 4 bases and J by 0 bases, 8 bases remained unmatched. RNA transcripts gave rise to amplified TCR beta CDR3 regions. HTBI primers were used for first-round RT-PCR of the TCR CDR3. MiXCR, applied by TCRdb to the multiplex PCR reads, yields one record per CDR3 protein. The sample carries 500,000 to 750,000 distinct CDR3 sequences, 40% to 55% recorded once. The origin of this receptor is a woman aged 18-30 years with Graves' hyperthyroidism. The chain links TRBV5-1 to TRBJ2-2; TRBD2 agrees at 8 bases. The material sequenced was peripheral blood or thyroid tissue (not recorded which). The CDR3 bases are TGCGCCAGCAGCCCCCTAGCGGGTGCAGCGAACACCGGGGAGCTGTTTTTT. Translating it yields CASSPLAGAANTGELFF.